This TCR beta chain derives from a study of molecular identifiers for immune sequencing clone quantification (dated by TCRdb to the late 2010s). At the level of the whole study: For a replicate experiment, RNA from around 20,000 or 99,000 naive CD8 T cells was divided into five aliquots, and four of the five aliquots were sequenced. CD8 T cells were used in a methods study to benchmark molecular-identifier clustering-based TCR repertoire sequencing (MIDCIRS) and TCR RNA copy counting. The study at large found these results: Spiked-in Jurkat TCR RNA equal to a single cell's worth was reported to be detectable even within 1,200,000 naive CD8 T cells. In CMV-specific effector cells, over 99% of molecules were held by clones above 20 RNA copies, whereas under 1% of molecules were held by such clones in naive cells. Modeling estimated about 3 recovered TCR RNA copies per cell, compared with about 10 by digital PCR, which implies about 30% capture efficiency. When barcode sub-clustering was not used, chimeric consensus sequences inflated TCR diversity, with chimeras reaching as high as 47%. The sizes of highly expanded clones could end up underestimated when identical TCR molecules share a barcode. The naive libraries included spiked-in Jurkat TCR RNA (roughly ten copies' worth), and this Jurkat TCR RNA is not part of the donor repertoire.

Naive CD8 T cell libraries were made from roughly 20,000 to 1,000,000 sorted cells using 10%, 30% or 50% of purified RNA. Naive CD8 T cells, defined as CD8+CD4-CCR7+CD45RA+, were FACS-sorted into RLT Plus buffer on a BD FACSAria II. Detection sensitivity was tested by spiking Jurkat RNA equal to roughly ten TCR copies' worth into samples containing about 19,000-1,000,000 naive CD8 T cells. Enrichment of CD8 T cells was done with RosetteSep CD8+ T Cell Enrichment Cocktail plus Ficoll-Paque, and ACK red cell lysis came afterward. Concerning this clonotype itself: Its antigen target is currently unknown. Per-base qualities were not stored, and no clone one base away is much larger.

Preparation of the library involved PCR. Sequencing was carried out with a NextSeq 500. Bulk TCR libraries were generated as previously described, with the TCR primers listed in Table S5 used. The Qiagen AllPrep DNA/RNA kit was used to purify total RNA. Before analysis, reads from multiple sequencing runs of one library were combined. As for the authors' bioinformatics: Reads were retained only if the reads had an exact TCR constant sequence, and the retained reads were trimmed to 150 nt and grouped according to their 12-nt molecular barcodes. Reads inside each barcode group were sub-clustered using a 15% Levenshtein threshold, and a quality-weighted consensus sequence was constructed for each RNA molecule. Non-functional sequences were discarded, and so were lower-count sequences lying one edit away from another sequence. Based on a fit of two negative binomial distributions, barcode sub-clusters having less than 20% of the maximum read count were discarded. The public reads were reanalyzed by TCRdb: fastp trimming at Q25, MiXCR alignment, in-frame beta chains only. Entries are consolidated by CDR3 protein sequence, retaining the most common genes and DNA. The V and J calls and clone size are TCRdb's, not the authors'. This sample lists about 330,000 distinct CDR3 sequences; over 20% were detected once. About 0.71% of the sample rests with the top ten.

For CDR1 and CDR2, the germline V gene (reference sequence) lists MNHEY and SMNVEV. The CDR3 holds 16 amino acids from the cysteine to the phenylalanine. The retained sequence is limited to the CDR3, 48 bases, with the frame set at the first base. V sheds 5 bases and J sheds 0 bases, leaving 14 bases between their ends. The chain is assembled from TRBV27 and TRBJ2-1; no D gene is confidently identified. The TCR originated in a human donor in good health. Some libraries in this study had Jurkat cell RNA spiked in. Sequenced material: naive CD8+ T cells from blood, with Jurkat cell RNA spiked in. In the paper's terms, the cell subset or site label means: FACS-sorted CD8+CD4-CCR7+CD45RA+ naive T cells. The DNA sequence reads TGTGCCAGCAGTCCCCGTGAGTACAGCTCCTACAATGAGCAGTTCTTC. Its product reads: CASSPREYSSYNEQFF.